Listed here are 11 T cell receptor beta chains from one sample, sequenced in a study of blood T cell repertoires in COVID-19. Assay: immunoSEQ multiplex PCR; the TCRdb copy retains only in-frame clones and omits some. The sample consists of approximately 200,000 clones, around 79% of them appearing once. The sequencing sample was made of peripheral blood. The receptor source for this set is a woman in her thirties or forties with COVID-19, enrolled during active disease.

The chain employs TRBV3-1 (or the pseudogene TRBV3-2) and TRBJ2-7; 9 nucleotides align to TRBD1. J gave up 4 bases and V 4 bases, and 8 bases lay outside the gene matches. Germline values: CDR1 LGHDT, CDR2 YNNKEL (reference sequence). This CDR3 is 15 amino acids long. For the CDR3, the DNA is TGTGCCAGCAGCCGCGAGACAGGGGGTCAGTACGAGCAGTACTTC. Protein: CASSRETGGQYEQYF.

V and J are TRBV9 and TRBJ2-5, with 7 bases that match TRBD1. The germline CDR1 and CDR2 sequences are SGDLS and YYNGEE. V trimming: 1 base; J trimming: 1 base; junction bases outside the gene matches: 4. CDR3 length: 15 residues. Here the CDR3 reads CASSVLGGLQETQYF. The CDR3 DNA follows: TGTGCCAGCAGCGTACTAGGGGGCCTCCAAGAGACCCAGTACTTC.

The J gene is TRBJ1-1, the V gene TRBV3-1 (or the pseudogene TRBV3-2); TRBD1 might be the D (5 bases). V gave up 4 bases and J gave up 1 base, with 13 bases separating them. CDR1 and CDR2 (germline): LGHDT, YNNKEL (reference sequence). This CDR3 has 15 amino acids. CDR3 amino acids: CASSLVWGGNTEAFF. CDR3 in DNA: TGTGCCAGCAGCCTGGTCTGGGGGGGGAACACTGAAGCTTTCTTT.

The CDR3 nucleotides read TGTGCCAGCAGCTTAGGAACAGTGGCCGGAAACACCATATATTTT. It yields the protein CASSLGTVAGNTIYF. The rearrangement links TRBV7-6 to TRBJ1-3; D is unresolved. This CDR3 has 15 residues. Trimming removed 1 base from V and 4 bases from J, with 11 bases in between. Germline V CDR1 and CDR2: SGHVS, FNYEAQ.

This chain joins TRBV30 and TRBJ2-1, with 7 bases identical to TRBD2. This CDR3 has 15 amino acids. The V gene end was trimmed by 3 bases and the J gene end by 10 bases; junction bases not matched to a gene: 15. Germline CDR1 reads GTSNPN; CDR2 reads SVGIG (reference sequence). This CDR3 is CAWRAGETHDSEQFF. CDR3 coding DNA: TGTGCCTGGAGGGCGGGGGAGACCCACGACAGCGAGCAGTTCTTC.

The chain links TRBV19 to TRBJ2-6, with D uncertain. This CDR3 has 20 amino acids. Germline loops: CDR1 LNHDA, CDR2 SQIVND (reference sequence). The V end lost 3 bases, the J end lost 4 bases, and 25 bases lay between the germline ends. The CDR3 nucleotides are TGTGCCAGTAGTATTTCCGTCCCGTGGATGCTGAGGCCAGGGGCCAACGTCCTGACTTTC. Its protein is CASSISVPWMLRPGANVLTF.

The chain recombines TRBV6-1 with TRBJ1-3; 7 nucleotides line up with TRBD1. The V gene's germline CDR1 is MNHNS and CDR2 SASEGT. V gave up 0 bases and J gave up 4 bases; unmatched junction bases: 6. The CDR3 has 16 residues. The CDR3 DNA reads TGTGCCAGCAGTGAAGCTATAACGACAGGGGGAAACACCATATATTTT. Translating it yields CASSEAITTGGNTIYF.

This sequence joins TRBV7-9 and TRBJ2-7, with D tentatively TRBD1 (6 bases). V was pared by 5 bases and J by 6 bases, with 11 bases between. Germline CDR1 reads SEHNR; CDR2 reads FQNEAQ (reference sequence). The CDR3 runs to 12 residues. The CDR3 loop is CASSQQGSEQYF. The CDR3 DNA follows: TGTGCCAGCAGCCAACAGGGTAGCGAGCAGTACTTC.

This chain links TRBV5-8 with TRBJ1-2; D perhaps matches TRBD1 (5 bases). The CDR3 has 16 residues. Between the trimmed V and J ends, which lost 7 bases and 10 bases, there was a span of 29 bases. Germline V gene sequence: CDR1 SGHTS, CDR2 YDEGEE. The CDR3 loop is CASAAGSTTDPIDYTF. CDR3 nucleotide sequence: TGTGCCAGCGCGGCTGGAAGTACGACAGACCCAATTGACTACACCTTC.

The chain combines TRBV9 with TRBJ1-2; D unclear. Trimming removed 0 bases at V and 7 bases at J, with 10 bases between. This CDR3 has 13 residues. Germline values: CDR1 SGDLS, CDR2 YYNGEE. This CDR3 reads CASSVAEPGGYTF. The CDR3 DNA is TGTGCCAGCAGCGTAGCTGAACCGGGTGGCTACACCTTC.

The rearrangement uses TRBV29-1 and TRBJ1-6; tentative D call: TRBD1 (6 bases). V was shortened by 7 bases and J by 0 bases, with 25 bases between the two germline ends. The CDR3 length is 19 residues. Looked up from germline, CDR1 is SQVTM and CDR2 is ANQGSEA. For the CDR3, the DNA is TGCAGCGCCTTACAATACAGGGATTATCTTAGCTCCTATAATTCACCCCTCCACTTT. It codes for CSALQYRDYLSSYNSPLHF. Complete variable domain (other parts from reference TRBV29-1 and TRBJ1-6): SAVISQKPSRDICQRGTSLTIQCQVDSQVTMMFWYRQQPGQSLTLIATANQGSEATYESGFVIDKFPISRPNLTFSTLTVSNMSPEDSSIYLCSALQYRDYLSSYNSPLHFGNGTRLTVT.